A single T cell receptor beta chain is shown here with its context. The germline CDR1 and CDR2 sequences are ENHRY and SYGVKD. The CDR3 runs 14 residues. Trimming took off 2 bases at V and 2 bases at J, with 10 bases between the two ends. Profiling relied on immunoSEQ multiplex PCR, and the TCRdb table lists in-frame clones only, not all of them. The sample has about 140,000 clones, 84% seen once. This sample is part of a study of blood T cell repertoires in COVID-19. At the level of the study: Sample material is recorded as cDNA or gDNA derived from T cells, B-cell-depleted T cells, or PBMCs.

This TCR was sampled from a woman in her 50s with acute COVID-19. This chain uses TRBV10-3 with TRBJ2-7; no reliable D call. The source material was PBMCs or T cells enriched from blood (not recorded which). The CDR3 DNA reads TGTGCCATCAGTGAGGGCGGCCATGCCTACGAGCAGTACTTC. Encoded protein: CAISEGGHAYEQYF.